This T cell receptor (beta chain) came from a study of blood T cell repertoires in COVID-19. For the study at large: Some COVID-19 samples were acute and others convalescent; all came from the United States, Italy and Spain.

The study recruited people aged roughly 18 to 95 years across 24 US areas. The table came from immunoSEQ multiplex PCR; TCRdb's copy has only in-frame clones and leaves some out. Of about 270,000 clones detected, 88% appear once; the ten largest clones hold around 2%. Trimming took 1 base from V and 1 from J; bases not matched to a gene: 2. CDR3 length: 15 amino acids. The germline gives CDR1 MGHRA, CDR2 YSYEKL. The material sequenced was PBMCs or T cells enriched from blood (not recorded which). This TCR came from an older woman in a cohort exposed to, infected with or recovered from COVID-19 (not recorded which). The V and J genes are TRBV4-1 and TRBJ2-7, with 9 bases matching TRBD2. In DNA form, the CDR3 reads TGCGCCAGCAGCCAAGCGCTAGCGGGATCCTACGAGCAGTACTTC. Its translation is CASSQALAGSYEQYF.